What follows is one T cell receptor (beta chain) and its context. Its cognate antigen is unknown. Clones were sequenced by immunoSEQ multiplex PCR, and TCRdb holds only the in-frame ones, with some missing. The repertoire holds 30,000 to 40,000 clones, with roughly nine tenths as singletons. Repertoires were sampled repeatedly during chemoradiotherapy. The entry originates in a study of chemoradiotherapy in HPV16-positive cancers. Study context: Candidate HPV-specific T-cell clones and common TCR motifs came from functional assays in two HPV16-positive patients.

Study-level results: During treatment, candidate HPV-specific clones and E7-related motifs expanded in tumor.

CDR3 size: 15 residues. The junction had 7 bases not matched to a gene; V was cut back by 4 bases and J by 2 bases. Germline V CDR1 and CDR2: SGHKS, YYEKEE (reference sequence). This sequence joins TRBV5-5 and TRBJ1-1; 8 bases are a match to TRBD1. The sample here was blood, taken from a patient who underwent chemoradiotherapy. The sequence was collected from a human donor with HPV-associated anogenital cancer. CDR3 sequence (DNA): TGTGCCAGCAGCCCCCCGGGACAGGTAAACACTGAAGCTTTCTTT. Protein product: CASSPPGQVNTEAFF.